There are a few counts of the clone carrying this TCR beta chain. The antigen is undetermined. This record belongs to a study of T cell repertoires in cytomegalovirus infection. As for the study in general: CMV epitopes in the study were HLA-C-restricted (recently identified) and HLA-B-restricted (well studied). Matching HLA type and CMV infection were both indicated by public TCR beta signatures.

Study observations and caveats: Dominating the ex vivo response were HLA-C-restricted CMV-specific TCR beta clonotypes. CMV carriers having the relevant HLA were flagged by cumulative public TCR beta family frequency.

Trimming removed 6 bases from V and 5 bases from J, with 16 bases in between. CDR1 and CDR2 (germline): MNHEY, SVGEGT. This CDR3 comprises 14 residues. TCRdb passed the reads through MiXCR, listing each CDR3 protein once. The data hold about 270,000 distinct CDR3 sequences, with about 20% observed a single time. This sequence originates from a human donor in good health (CMV status not recorded). Some clones in this sample may be carry-over from other donors' samples. The material sequenced was cultured PBMCs, taken from culture after CMV antigen stimulation. The chain has TRBV6-2 or TRBV6-3 and TRBJ1-1; no definite D call. CDR3 DNA sequence: TGTGCCAGCAGCCTAAATAGCGGTCGGACTGAAGCTTTCTTT. This encodes CASSLNSGRTEAFF.